This T cell receptor (beta chain) was recovered during a study of PD-L1 blockade in urothelial cancer. Study overall: Beginning in the mid-2010s, patients received atezolizumab, given as 1,200 mg intravenously every 3 weeks. Male sex and bladder-origin urothelial cancer were recorded for twenty-five of 29 patients. Treatment start was followed by blood analysis at 3 weeks (second dose) and again at 6 weeks.

Germline trimming cut 7 bases from V and 10 bases from J; bases unmatched to any gene: 10. The germline gives CDR1 MNHEY, CDR2 SVGAGI. CDR3 size: 13 residues. Generated by immunoSEQ multiplex PCR, the TCRdb table keeps only in-frame clones and is missing some. Of more than 55,000 clones in the sample, 80% to 90% were seen once. Time point defined: pretreatment peripheral blood. For each patient, 1 to 8 samples were obtained, pretreatment and on-treatment. V is TRBV6-5 and J is TRBJ1-2, with TRBD1 identical over 9 bases. Material: PBMCs, obtained around atezolizumab (anti-PD-L1) treatment. This receptor was taken from a man in his 70s with urothelial cancer. CDR3 DNA sequence: TGTGCCAGCACCCTCGGACAGGGGAGAGTCTACACCTTC. This sequence encodes CASTLGQGRVYTF.